A single sample gave rise to the 31 T cell receptor beta chains below, sequenced in a study of T-cell memory formation after mild COVID-19. TCRdb reprocessed the 5' RACE reads via MiXCR and lists one record per CDR3 protein. The sample contains fewer than 300,000 distinct CDR3 sequences, 16% of which appear only once. Sequencing used PBMCs or a T cell subset sorted from them (not recorded which). The receptor set was obtained from a man younger than 30 who had mild COVID-19 (a few samples of this study predate the infection). Cell type and time point are not known.

The chain uses TRBV7-2 and TRBJ2-7; 7 nucleotides match TRBD2. J gave up 6 bases and V 1 base, and 3 bases lay outside the gene matches. The CDR3 contains 13 residues. Germline CDR1 reads SGHTA; CDR2 reads FQGNSA. CDR3 amino acids: CASSLDPGGEQYV. The CDR3 DNA is TGTGCCAGCAGCTTAGATCCGGGAGGCGAGCAGTACGTC.

This clonotype was counted only a few times. A much larger clone lies a single base off, so this may be a read error. The rearrangement uses TRBV4-3 and TRBJ1-6; unclear D gene. The CDR3 totals 14 residues. Germline V gene lookup returns CDR1 LGHNA and CDR2 YSLEER. Trimming left V 2 bases short and J 3 bases short, with 5 bases between. CDR3 DNA sequence: TGCGCCAGCAGCCAACAGGACTATAATTCACCCCTCCACTTT. Its protein is CASSQQDYNSPLHF.

V gene TRBV11-2 combines with J gene TRBJ1-1, with 10 bases matching TRBD1. This CDR3 has 14 residues. Germline V gives CDR1 SGHAT, CDR2 FQNNGV. The junction had 5 bases not matched to a gene; V was cut back by 5 bases and J by 5 bases. For the CDR3, the DNA is TGTGCCAGCAGCCAGGGACAGGGGAGGACTGAAGCTTTCTTT. Amino acids: CASSQGQGRTEAFF.

This chain's CDR3 is CASSLGTSGVDTQYF. The CDR3 bases are TGTGCCAGCAGCCTCGGGACTAGCGGTGTAGATACGCAGTATTTT. The genes are TRBV7-3 and TRBJ2-3; 11 bases agree with TRBD2. In germline, CDR1 is SGHTA, CDR2 FQGTGA. There are 15 residues in the CDR3. Trimming cost V 5 bases and J 5 bases; bases outside gene matches: 6.

This clonotype has ten or more counts. The chain joins TRBV4-1 to TRBJ1-1; unclear D gene. The CDR3 extends over 13 amino acids. Germline CDR1 reads MGHRA; CDR2 reads YSYEKL. V was shortened by 1 base and J by 6 bases, with 9 bases between the two germline ends. DNA of the CDR3: TGCGCCAGCAGCCAAGTAGGGCTAGCTGAAGCTTTCTTT. This gives the protein CASSQVGLAEAFF.

The chain is built from TRBV18 and TRBJ2-4; D tentatively fits TRBD1 or TRBD2 (5 bases each). V gave up 0 bases and J gave up 2 bases, with 5 bases separating them. CDR1 and CDR2 (germline): KGHSH, LQKENI. The CDR3 length is 14 residues. CDR3: CASSPPGPKNIQYF. In DNA form, the CDR3 reads TGTGCCAGCTCACCACCGGGACCCAAAAACATTCAGTACTTC. Combining the CDR3 with reference TRBV18 and TRBJ2-4 gives the whole variable domain NAGVMQNPRHLVRRRGQEARLRCSPMKGHSHVYWYRQLPEEGLKFMVYLQKENIIDESGMPKERFSAEFPKEGPSILRIQQVVRGDSAAYFCASSPPGPKNIQYFGAGTRLSVL.

This clonotype was counted between two and nine times. The chain has TRBV2 and TRBJ1-4; 8 bases line up with TRBD1. CDR1 and CDR2 from the germline V gene are SNHLY and FYNNEI. CDR3 length equals 12 residues. V shed 3 bases and J 12 bases; nucleotides not matched to a gene: 3. CDR3: CASSDRGQELFF. For the CDR3, the DNA is TGTGCCAGCAGTGATAGGGGACAGGAACTGTTTTTT.

This clonotype was seen a handful of times. The chain carries TRBV12-3 or TRBV12-4 and TRBJ2-1; D is ambiguous. Trimming shortened V by 2 bases and J by 3 bases, and 8 bases separated the two germline ends. CDR3 size: 14 residues. The CDR3 sequence: CASSLRQNYNEQFF. CDR3 nucleotides: TGTGCCAGCAGTTTAAGGCAGAACTACAATGAGCAGTTCTTC.

This clonotype was picked up a small number of times. The V call is TRBV6-6, the J call TRBJ2-7; 7 bases fit TRBD1. Germline trimming cut 4 bases from V and 1 base from J; bases unmatched to any gene: 7. Per the germline V gene, CDR1 is MNHNY and CDR2 is SVGAGI (reference sequence). The CDR3 has 15 amino acids. The CDR3 DNA reads TGTGCCAGCAGTTTTACCAGGGGGTCGTCCTACGAGCAGTACGTC. It is translated as CASSFTRGSSYEQYV.

The chain recombines TRBV5-1 with TRBJ2-5; D uncertain. CDR1 and CDR2 (germline): SGHRS, YFSETQ. V was pared by 3 bases and J by 0 bases, with 9 bases between. The CDR3 length is 14 residues. For the CDR3, the DNA is TGCGCCAGCAGCTGGGGATTAGACCAAGAGACCCAGTACTTC. Residues: CASSWGLDQETQYF.

The chain employs TRBV5-1 and TRBJ1-1, with D tentatively TRBD1 (5 bases). CDR1 is SGHRS and CDR2 is YFSETQ in the germline V gene. Trimming stripped 5 bases from V and 2 bases from J, with 10 bases between. The CDR3 spans 13 residues. The CDR3 DNA sequence: TGCGCCAGCAGAATGGGGGGAAACACTGAAGCTTTCTTT. Protein product: CASRMGGNTEAFF. Looking up the rest from reference TRBV5-1 and TRBJ1-1 gives the full variable domain: KAGVTQTPRYLIKTRGQQVTLSCSPISGHRSVSWYQQTPGQGLQFLFEYFSETQRNKGNFPGRFSGRQFSNSRSEMNVSTLELGDSALYLCASRMGGNTEAFFGQGTRLTVV.

The chain combines TRBV7-9 with TRBJ1-4, with D perhaps TRBD1 (5 bases). V gave up 3 bases and J gave up 4 bases, with 21 bases separating them. CDR3 length: 18 amino acids. The germline V gene encodes CDR1 SEHNR and CDR2 FQNEAQ (reference sequence). For the CDR3, the DNA is TGTGCCAGCAGCTTCGGAGGTCAATCCGGGACGGTTAATGAAAAACTGTTTTTT. Residues: CASSFGGQSGTVNEKLFF.

This clonotype has a handful of counts. This chain joins TRBV4-3 and TRBJ2-5; D gene ambiguous. The germline V gene has CDR1 LGHNA and CDR2 YSLEER. CDR3 length: 14 residues. V dropped 0 bases and J dropped 2 bases, with 7 bases sitting between them. CDR3: CASSQDNFQETQYF. As DNA, the CDR3 is TGCGCCAGCAGCCAAGATAACTTTCAAGAGACCCAGTACTTC.

The chain joins TRBV7-2 to TRBJ1-4; D may be TRBD1 (5 bases). This CDR3 spans 14 amino acids. The V end lost 1 base, the J end lost 3 bases, and 6 bases lay between the germline ends. Looked up from germline, CDR1 is SGHTA and CDR2 is FQGNSA. In DNA, the CDR3 is TGTGCCAGCAGCTTAGGGGGCTCTAATGAAAAACTGTTTTTT. This sequence encodes CASSLGGSNEKLFF.

This clonotype has only a few counts. The chain carries TRBV12-3 or TRBV12-4 and TRBJ2-3; 9 nucleotides agree with TRBD2. V lost 5 bases, J lost 2 bases, and 5 bases stayed unmatched. There are 15 residues in the CDR3. In DNA, the CDR3 is TGTGCCAGCAGTGTGACTAGCGGATACACAGATACGCAGTATTTT. Residues: CASSVTSGYTDTQYF.

In this sample, this clonotype turned up many times. The chain uses TRBV18 and TRBJ1-6; D is perhaps TRBD1 (6 bases). CDR1 is KGHSH and CDR2 is LQKENI in the germline V gene. This CDR3 contains 14 residues. The ends were cut back, 3 bases at V and 7 bases at J, with 10 bases in the middle. CDR3 DNA sequence: TGTGCCAGCTCACCGGAGACAGGAAATTCACCCCTCCACTTT. This sequence encodes CASSPETGNSPLHF.

In this sample, this clonotype turned up a few times. The chain has TRBV20-1 and TRBJ2-7, with 7 bases matching TRBD1. This CDR3 has 14 residues. Germline-derived CDR1 and CDR2 are DFQATT and SNEGSKA (reference sequence). The ends lost 0 bases at V and 4 bases at J; junction bases unmatched: 6. The CDR3 protein is CSARDDRERYEQYF. CDR3 nucleotides: TGCAGTGCTAGAGACGACAGGGAAAGGTACGAGCAGTACTTC.

Only a few counts were recorded for this clonotype. The CDR3 DNA is TGTGCCAGCAGGACAGCTTACGAGCAGTACTTC. Its translation is CASRTAYEQYF. This chain connects TRBV25-1 to TRBJ2-7, with D possibly being TRBD1 (5 bases). V was shortened by 6 bases and J by 4 bases, with 7 bases between the two germline ends. CDR1 is MGHDK and CDR2 is SYGVNS in the germline V gene. The CDR3 sequence is 11 residues long.

The chain couples TRBV4-1 to TRBJ2-6; no clear D gene. Germline V lookup: CDR1 MGHRA, CDR2 YSYEKL. This CDR3 comprises 18 residues. V was shortened by 2 bases and J by 0 bases, with 14 bases between the two germline ends. The CDR3 nucleotides read TGCGCCAGCAGCCAATCCGGCGGCAGTATCTCTGGGGCCAACGTCCTGACTTTC. Translation: CASSQSGGSISGANVLTF.

This clonotype was counted only a few times. J is TRBJ2-5 and V is TRBV6-2 or TRBV6-3; D is perhaps TRBD1 (5 bases). V dropped 7 bases and J dropped 5 bases, with 14 bases sitting between them. Germline CDR1 reads MNHEY; CDR2 reads SVGEGT. The CDR3 has 13 residues. The CDR3 DNA follows: TGTGCCAGCACTCTCCCTCACAGGGAGACCCAGTACTTC. Translating it yields CASTLPHRETQYF.

This clonotype was counted between two and nine times. The CDR3 loop reads CASSPNGQEAYEQYF. The CDR3 bases are TGTGCCAGCTCACCAAATGGACAGGAGGCCTACGAGCAGTACTTC. The chain carries TRBV18 and TRBJ2-7; 7 bases fit TRBD1. The ends lost 2 bases at V and 2 bases at J; junction bases unmatched: 6. Germline assignment: CDR1 KGHSH and CDR2 LQKENI. This CDR3 spans 15 amino acids.

This clonotype was counted only a few times. The chain recombines TRBV7-9 with TRBJ1-1; maybe TRBD1 (5 bases). This CDR3 is 15 amino acids long. The V gene lost 1 base and the J gene lost 5 bases, with 14 bases spanning the gap. Germline-derived CDR1 and CDR2 are SEHNR and FQNEAQ (reference sequence). The CDR3 sequence is CASSLGWGDSTEAFF. CDR3 DNA: TGTGCCAGCAGCTTAGGATGGGGGGATAGTACTGAAGCTTTCTTT.

This clonotype was detected a few times. An end of the junction differs from the germline gene, which may be a read error. The chain employs TRBV27 and TRBJ2-3; 8 bases match TRBD1. From germline, CDR1 is MNHEY and CDR2 SMNVEV (reference sequence). This CDR3 region has 13 residues. In DNA, the CDR3 is TGTGTCAGCAGGGGGCTGGGCACAGATACGCAGTATTTT. This sequence encodes CVSRGLGTDTQYF.

This rearrangement joins TRBV24-1 to TRBJ2-3; D gene unclear. This CDR3 spans 13 amino acids. Germline assignment: CDR1 KGHDR and CDR2 SFDVKD. Trimming took 5 bases from V and 5 from J, leaving 10 bases between them. The CDR3 DNA is TGTGCCACCAGTGGGAAGGGCAGAGATACGCAGTATTTT. Encoded protein: CATSGKGRDTQYF.

The J gene is TRBJ1-2, the V gene TRBV7-9; 9 nucleotides line up with TRBD1. CDR1 and CDR2 from the germline V gene are SEHNR and FQNEAQ (reference sequence). The CDR3 is made up of 15 amino acids. V shed 5 bases and J 8 bases; nucleotides not matched to a gene: 12. The CDR3 bases are TGTGCCAGCAGCCCGGGATACAGGGGGCCGGGAGGCTACACCTTC. It encodes CASSPGYRGPGGYTF.

This clonotype was counted a few times. This chain connects TRBV6-5 to TRBJ2-7; D unclear. Germline loops: CDR1 MNHEY, CDR2 SVGAGI. This CDR3 is built from 11 residues. V was trimmed by 6 bases and J by 3 bases, leaving 6 bases between them. The CDR3: CASRSSYEQYF. The CDR3 DNA reads TGTGCCAGCAGGTCCAGCTACGAGCAGTACTTC.

The chain links TRBV18 to TRBJ2-1, with D perhaps being TRBD1 or TRBD2 (5 bases each). The CDR3 is 17 amino acids. Germline V gives CDR1 KGHSH, CDR2 LQKENI. Trimming cost V 0 bases and J 1 base, with 13 bases left between them. CDR3 nucleotide sequence: TGTGCCAGCTCACCACCAGGGACCTTGGTTTCCTACAATGAGCAGTTCTTC. It specifies CASSPPGTLVSYNEQFF. The full variable domain, completed using reference TRBV18 and TRBJ2-1, is NAGVMQNPRHLVRRRGQEARLRCSPMKGHSHVYWYRQLPEEGLKFMVYLQKENIIDESGMPKERFSAEFPKEGPSILRIQQVVRGDSAAYFCASSPPGTLVSYNEQFFGPGTRLTVL.

At least ten counts were recorded for this clonotype. The rearrangement uses TRBV7-8 and TRBJ1-6; a weak D match, TRBD1 (5 bases). The V gene lost 5 bases and the J gene lost 2 bases, with 19 bases spanning the gap. In germline, CDR1 is SGHVS, CDR2 FQNEAQ. The length of the CDR3 is 18 residues. Here the CDR3 reads CASSTTTRDSTYNSPLHF. In DNA, the CDR3 is TGTGCCAGCAGCACAACTACCCGGGACTCCACCTATAATTCACCCCTCCACTTT.

Note on this clonotype: The junction departs from germline at one end; a sequencing error may be responsible. The chain employs TRBV4-3 and TRBJ1-3; D might be TRBD1 (6 bases). The CDR3 extends over 15 amino acids. In germline, CDR1 is LGHNA, CDR2 YSLEER. The CDR3 nucleotides are TGCGCCAGCAGCCAGGGAGGGGGGGACGGAAACACCACATATTTT. Amino acid sequence: CASSQGGGDGNTTYF.

Only a few counts were recorded for this clonotype. A read error may produce the germline difference seen at one junction end. The V gene is TRBV4-1, the J gene TRBJ1-2; D remains unclear. This CDR3 contains 15 residues. The germline V gene has CDR1 MGHRA and CDR2 YSYEKL. The CDR3 loop reads CASSQERIGERSSAF. The DNA of the CDR3 is TGCGCCAGCAGCCAAGAACGAATAGGTGAACGGTCTAGCGCCTTC.

The table lists this clonotype with a few counts. This chain uses TRBV4-2 with TRBJ1-2, with no clear D. Trimming took 0 bases from V and 7 from J, leaving 12 bases between them. This CDR3 contains 14 residues. Germline CDR1 and CDR2: LGHNA and YNFKEQ. Here the CDR3 DNA reads TGTGCCAGCAGCCAAGAAGGCGCTGGAGGTGGCTACACCTTC. It yields the protein CASSQEGAGGGYTF.